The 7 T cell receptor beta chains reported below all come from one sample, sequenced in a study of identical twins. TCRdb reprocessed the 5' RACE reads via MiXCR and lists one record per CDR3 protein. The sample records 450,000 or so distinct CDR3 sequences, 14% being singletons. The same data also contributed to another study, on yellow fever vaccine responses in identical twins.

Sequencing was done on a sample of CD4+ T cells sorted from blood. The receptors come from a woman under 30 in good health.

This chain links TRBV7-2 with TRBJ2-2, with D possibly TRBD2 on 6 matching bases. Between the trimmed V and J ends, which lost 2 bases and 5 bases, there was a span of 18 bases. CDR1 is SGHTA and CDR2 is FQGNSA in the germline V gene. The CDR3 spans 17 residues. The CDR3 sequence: CASSLMKAAGKTGELFF. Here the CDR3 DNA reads TGTGCCAGCAGCTTAATGAAAGCAGCGGGTAAAACCGGGGAGCTGTTTTTT. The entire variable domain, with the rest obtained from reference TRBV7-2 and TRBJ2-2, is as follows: GAGVSQSPSNKVTEKGKDVELRCDPISGHTALYWYRQSLGQGLEFLIYFQGNSAPDKSGLPSDRFSAERTGGSVSTLTIQRTQQEDSAVYLCASSLMKAAGKTGELFFGEGSRLTVL.

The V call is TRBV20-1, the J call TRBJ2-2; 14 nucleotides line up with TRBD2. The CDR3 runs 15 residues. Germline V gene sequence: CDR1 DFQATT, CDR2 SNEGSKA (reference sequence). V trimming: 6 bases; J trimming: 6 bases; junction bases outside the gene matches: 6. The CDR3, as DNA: TGCAGTGCAAAAAAGGGACTAGCGGGAGCCGGGGAGCTGTTTTTT. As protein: CSAKKGLAGAGELFF.

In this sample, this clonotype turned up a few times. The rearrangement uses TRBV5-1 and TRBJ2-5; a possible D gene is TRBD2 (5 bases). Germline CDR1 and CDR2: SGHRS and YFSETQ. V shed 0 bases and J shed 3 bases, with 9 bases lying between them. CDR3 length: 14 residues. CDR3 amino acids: CASSLESGKETQYF. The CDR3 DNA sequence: TGCGCCAGCAGCTTGGAATCGGGGAAAGAGACCCAGTACTTC.

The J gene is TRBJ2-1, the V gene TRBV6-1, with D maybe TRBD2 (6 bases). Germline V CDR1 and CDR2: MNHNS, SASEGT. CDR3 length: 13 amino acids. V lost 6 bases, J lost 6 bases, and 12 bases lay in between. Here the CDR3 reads CASREGSGNEQFF. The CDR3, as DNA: TGTGCCAGCAGAGAGGGTAGCGGCAATGAGCAGTTCTTC.

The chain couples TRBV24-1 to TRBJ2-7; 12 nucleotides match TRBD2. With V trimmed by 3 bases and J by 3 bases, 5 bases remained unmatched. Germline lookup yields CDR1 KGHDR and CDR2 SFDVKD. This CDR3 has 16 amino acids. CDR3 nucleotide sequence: TGTGCCACCAGTGATCCGACTAGCGGGAGAAACTACGAGCAGTACTTC. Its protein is CATSDPTSGRNYEQYF.

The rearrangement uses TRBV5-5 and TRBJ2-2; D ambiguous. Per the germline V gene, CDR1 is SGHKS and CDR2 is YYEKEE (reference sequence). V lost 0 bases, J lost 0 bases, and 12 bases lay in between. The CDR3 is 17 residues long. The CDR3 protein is CASSLDLGMANTGELFF. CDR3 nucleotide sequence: TGTGCCAGCAGCTTGGATCTGGGAATGGCGAACACCGGGGAGCTGTTTTTT.

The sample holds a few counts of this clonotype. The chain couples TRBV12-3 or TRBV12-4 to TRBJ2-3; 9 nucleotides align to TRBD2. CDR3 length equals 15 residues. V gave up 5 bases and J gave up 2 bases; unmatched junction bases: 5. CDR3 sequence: CASSKREVLTDTQYF. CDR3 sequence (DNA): TGTGCCAGCAGTAAGCGGGAGGTTCTCACAGATACGCAGTATTTT.